This T cell receptor beta chain is drawn from a study of shared clonotypes between healthy human individuals. Measured with immunoSEQ multiplex PCR; TCRdb has only the in-frame clones, and not every one. The table has roughly 2.2 million clones, around 90% seen once. CDR3 length: 16 amino acids. Germline CDR1 reads ENHRY; CDR2 reads SYGVKD. V was pared by 0 bases and J by 0 bases, with 9 bases between. On this clone itself: The target antigen is unknown.

Study-wide findings and caveats: Genetic and exposure-history diversity was limited by the few donors.

This receptor was obtained from a young man in good health. Some clones in this sample may be carry-over from other donors' samples. Sample: naive CD4+ T cells from PBMCs. Noted subset: CD45RA+ positively selected. The chain links TRBV10-3 to TRBJ2-1, with D uncertain. The DNA for the CDR3 is TGTGCCATCAGTGAGTCGAGACAATTCTCCTACAATGAGCAGTTCTTC. Encoded protein: CAISESRQFSYNEQFF.